This T cell receptor beta chain comes out of a study of blood T cell repertoires in COVID-19. Study-level information: COVID-19 samples from acute and convalescent phases originated in the United States, Italy and Spain.

Which cohort a participant joined came from the clinical history participants gave. Symptom resolution, clearance, or two negative PCRs marked the recovered donors of Cohort 3. The CDR3 runs to 13 residues. The V gene's germline CDR1 is LGHDT and CDR2 YNNKEL (reference sequence). Trimming cost V 5 bases and J 4 bases, with 11 bases left between them. This clone appeared once. In the original workflow: Reference gene primer amplification gave nucleated cell count estimates. Assay: immunoSEQ multiplex PCR; the TCRdb copy retains only in-frame clones and omits some. V and J calls and clone size come straight from that table; D and trimming were deduced from the DNA. The sample has roughly 280,000 clones; around 87% are singletons.

The chain combines TRBV3-1 (or the pseudogene TRBV3-2) with TRBJ2-5; D is undetermined. Sequencing was carried out using PBMCs or T cells enriched from blood (not recorded which). This sequence originates from a woman younger than 35 who had recovered from COVID-19. CDR3 in DNA: TGTGCCAGCAGCAACTATGCTGGAGAGACCCAGTACTTC. Amino acid sequence: CASSNYAGETQYF.